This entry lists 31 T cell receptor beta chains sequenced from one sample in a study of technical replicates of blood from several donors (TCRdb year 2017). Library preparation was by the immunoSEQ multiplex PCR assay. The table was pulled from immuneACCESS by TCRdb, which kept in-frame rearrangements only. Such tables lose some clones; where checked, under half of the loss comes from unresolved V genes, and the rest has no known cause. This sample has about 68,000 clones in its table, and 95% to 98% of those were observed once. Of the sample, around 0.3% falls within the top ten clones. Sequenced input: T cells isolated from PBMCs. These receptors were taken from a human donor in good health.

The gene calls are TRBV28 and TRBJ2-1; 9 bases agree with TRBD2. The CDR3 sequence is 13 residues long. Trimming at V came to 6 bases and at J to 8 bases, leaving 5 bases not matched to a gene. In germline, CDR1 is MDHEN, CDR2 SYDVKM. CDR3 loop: CASRDSGRYEQFF. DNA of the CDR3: TGTGCCAGCAGGGATAGCGGGAGATATGAGCAGTTCTTC.

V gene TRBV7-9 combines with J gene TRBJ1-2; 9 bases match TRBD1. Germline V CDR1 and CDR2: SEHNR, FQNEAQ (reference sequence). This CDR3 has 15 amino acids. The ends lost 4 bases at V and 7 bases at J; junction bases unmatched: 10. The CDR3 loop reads CASSSRDREILGYTF. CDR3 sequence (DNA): TGTGCCAGCAGCTCCCGGGACAGGGAAATACTTGGCTACACCTTC.

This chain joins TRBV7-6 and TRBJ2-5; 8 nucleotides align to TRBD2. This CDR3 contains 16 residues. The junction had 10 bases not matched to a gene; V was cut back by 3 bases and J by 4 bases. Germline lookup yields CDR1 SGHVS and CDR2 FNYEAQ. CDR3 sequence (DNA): TGTGCCAGCAGCTTGGGAGCGGGGGAGGCGACAGAGACCCAGTACTTC. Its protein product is CASSLGAGEATETQYF.

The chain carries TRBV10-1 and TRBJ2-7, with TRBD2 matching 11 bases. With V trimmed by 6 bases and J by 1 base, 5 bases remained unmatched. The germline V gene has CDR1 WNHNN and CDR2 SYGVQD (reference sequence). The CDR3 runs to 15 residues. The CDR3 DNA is TGCGCCAGCAGCCCCAGGACTAGCGGGTCCTACGAGCAGTACTTC. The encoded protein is CASSPRTSGSYEQYF.

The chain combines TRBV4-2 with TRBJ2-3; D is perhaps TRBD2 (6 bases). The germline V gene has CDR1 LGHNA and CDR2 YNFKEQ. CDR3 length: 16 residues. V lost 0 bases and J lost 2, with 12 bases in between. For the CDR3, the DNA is TGTGCCAGCAGCCAAGATTGGAGGGGTATCACAGATACGCAGTATTTT. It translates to CASSQDWRGITDTQYF.

The chain's CDR3 is CAISLTFAGVYNEQFF. In DNA, the CDR3 is TGTGCCATCTCTCTGACTTTCGCGGGAGTGTATAATGAGCAGTTCTTC. The chain has TRBV10-3 and TRBJ2-1; TRBD2 matches 7 bases. Germline assignment: CDR1 ENHRY and CDR2 SYGVKD. The CDR3 has 16 residues. V lost 8 bases, J lost 7 bases, and 17 bases stayed unmatched.

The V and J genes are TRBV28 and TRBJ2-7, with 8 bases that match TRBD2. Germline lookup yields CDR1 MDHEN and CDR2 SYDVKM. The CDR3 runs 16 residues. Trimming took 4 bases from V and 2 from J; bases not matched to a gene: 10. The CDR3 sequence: CASSSERELQAYEQYF. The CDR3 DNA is TGTGCCAGCAGTTCAGAGCGGGAGTTACAGGCCTACGAGCAGTACTTC.

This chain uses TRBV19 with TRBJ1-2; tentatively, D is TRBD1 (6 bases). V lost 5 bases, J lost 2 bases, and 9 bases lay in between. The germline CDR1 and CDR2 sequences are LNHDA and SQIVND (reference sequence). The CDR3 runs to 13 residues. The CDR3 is CASSETGNYGYTF. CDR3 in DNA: TGTGCCAGTAGTGAAACAGGGAACTATGGCTACACCTTC.

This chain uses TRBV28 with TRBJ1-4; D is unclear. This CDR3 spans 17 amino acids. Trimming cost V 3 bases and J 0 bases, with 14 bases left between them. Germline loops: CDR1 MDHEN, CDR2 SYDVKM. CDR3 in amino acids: CASSFYVSDTTNEKLFF. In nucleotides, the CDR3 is TGTGCCAGCAGTTTTTACGTATCCGACACAACTAATGAAAAACTGTTTTTT.

CDR3 in DNA: TGTGCCAGCAGCATACGGACAGCCTACGAGCAGTACTTC. Protein: CASSIRTAYEQYF. The chain recombines TRBV7-2 with TRBJ2-7; a weak D match, TRBD1 (6 bases). The CDR3 contains 13 residues. Germline assignment: CDR1 SGHTA and CDR2 FQGNSA. Between the trimmed V and J ends, which lost 5 bases and 2 bases, there was a span of 10 bases.

CDR3 region: CASSVLAGVNEQYF. The DNA of the CDR3 is TGTGCCAGCAGCGTACTAGCGGGAGTTAACGAGCAGTACTTC. The chain links TRBV2 to TRBJ2-7, with 11 bases that match TRBD2. Trimming removed 6 bases from V and 5 bases from J; junction bases left unmatched: 6. The CDR3 sequence is 14 residues long. Germline CDR1 and CDR2: SNHLY and FYNNEI.

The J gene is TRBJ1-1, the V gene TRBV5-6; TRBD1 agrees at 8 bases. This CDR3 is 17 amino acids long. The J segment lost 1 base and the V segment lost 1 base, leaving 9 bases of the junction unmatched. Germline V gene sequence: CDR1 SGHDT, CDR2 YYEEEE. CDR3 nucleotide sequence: TGTGCCAGCAGCTTGTTGTCCCAGGGGGCATGGAACACTGAAGCTTTCTTT. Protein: CASSLLSQGAWNTEAFF.

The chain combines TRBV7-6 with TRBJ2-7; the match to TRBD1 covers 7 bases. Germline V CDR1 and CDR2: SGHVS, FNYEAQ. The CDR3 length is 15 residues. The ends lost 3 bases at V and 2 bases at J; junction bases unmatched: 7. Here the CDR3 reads CASSLVQGTTYEQYF. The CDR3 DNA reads TGTGCCAGCAGCTTGGTACAGGGGACCACCTACGAGCAGTACTTC.

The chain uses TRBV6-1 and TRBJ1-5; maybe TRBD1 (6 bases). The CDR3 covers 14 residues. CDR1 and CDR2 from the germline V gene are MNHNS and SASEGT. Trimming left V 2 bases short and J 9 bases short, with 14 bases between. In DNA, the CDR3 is TGTGCCAGCAGTGAATTCCGGGGGGGCCCGCCCCAGCATTTT. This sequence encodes CASSEFRGGPPQHF.

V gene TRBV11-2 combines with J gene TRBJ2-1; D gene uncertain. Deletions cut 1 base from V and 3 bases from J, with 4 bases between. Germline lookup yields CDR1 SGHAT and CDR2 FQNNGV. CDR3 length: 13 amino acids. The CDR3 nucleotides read TGTGCCAGCAGCTTAGCGCGCTACAATGAGCAGTTCTTC. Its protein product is CASSLARYNEQFF.

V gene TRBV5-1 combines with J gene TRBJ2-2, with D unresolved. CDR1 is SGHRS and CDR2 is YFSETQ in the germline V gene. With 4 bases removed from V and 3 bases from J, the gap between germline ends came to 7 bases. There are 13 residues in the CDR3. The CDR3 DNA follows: TGCGCCAGCAGCCTAGACTACACCGGGGAGCTGTTTTTT. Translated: CASSLDYTGELFF.

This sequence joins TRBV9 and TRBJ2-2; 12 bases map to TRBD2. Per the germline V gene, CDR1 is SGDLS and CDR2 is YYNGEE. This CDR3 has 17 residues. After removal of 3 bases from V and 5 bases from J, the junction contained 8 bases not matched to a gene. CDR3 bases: TGTGCCAGCAGCGCGACTAGCGGGAGAGGGTGGACCGGGGAGCTGTTTTTT. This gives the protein CASSATSGRGWTGELFF.

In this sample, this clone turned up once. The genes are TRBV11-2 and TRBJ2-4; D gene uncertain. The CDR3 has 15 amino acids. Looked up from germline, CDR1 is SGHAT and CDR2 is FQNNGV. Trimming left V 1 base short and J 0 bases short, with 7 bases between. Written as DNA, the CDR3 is TGTGCCAGCAGCTTAGTAGCCCTAGCCAAAAACATTCAGTACTTC. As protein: CASSLVALAKNIQYF.

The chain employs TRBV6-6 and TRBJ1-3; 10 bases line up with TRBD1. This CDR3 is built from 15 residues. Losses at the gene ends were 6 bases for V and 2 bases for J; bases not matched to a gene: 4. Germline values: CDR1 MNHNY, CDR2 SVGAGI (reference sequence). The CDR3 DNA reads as TGTGCCAGCAGCGACAGGGGGCTAGCTGGAAACACCATATATTTT. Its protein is CASSDRGLAGNTIYF.

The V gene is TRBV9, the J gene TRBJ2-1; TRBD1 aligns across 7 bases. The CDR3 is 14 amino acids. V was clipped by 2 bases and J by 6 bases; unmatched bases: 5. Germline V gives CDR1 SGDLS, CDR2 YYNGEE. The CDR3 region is CASSVRQGFNEQFF. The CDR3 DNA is TGTGCCAGCAGCGTCAGACAGGGTTTCAATGAGCAGTTCTTC.

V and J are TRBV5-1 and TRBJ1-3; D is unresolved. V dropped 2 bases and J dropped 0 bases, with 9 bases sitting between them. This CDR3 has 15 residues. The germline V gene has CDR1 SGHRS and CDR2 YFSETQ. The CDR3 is CASSFQANSGNTIYF. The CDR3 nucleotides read TGCGCCAGCAGCTTTCAGGCAAACTCTGGAAACACCATATATTTT.

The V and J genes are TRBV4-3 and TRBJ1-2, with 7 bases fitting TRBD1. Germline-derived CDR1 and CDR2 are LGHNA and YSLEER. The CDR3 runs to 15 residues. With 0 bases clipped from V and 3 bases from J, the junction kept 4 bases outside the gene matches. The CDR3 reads CASSQEEGGYYGYTF. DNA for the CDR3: TGCGCCAGCAGCCAAGAGGAAGGGGGCTACTATGGCTACACCTTC.

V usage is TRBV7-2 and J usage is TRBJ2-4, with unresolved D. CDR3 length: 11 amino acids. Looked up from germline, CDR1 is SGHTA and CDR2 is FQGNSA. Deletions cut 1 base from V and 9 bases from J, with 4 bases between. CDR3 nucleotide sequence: TGTGCCAGCAGCTTAGTCTCCATTCAGTACTTC. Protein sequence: CASSLVSIQYF.

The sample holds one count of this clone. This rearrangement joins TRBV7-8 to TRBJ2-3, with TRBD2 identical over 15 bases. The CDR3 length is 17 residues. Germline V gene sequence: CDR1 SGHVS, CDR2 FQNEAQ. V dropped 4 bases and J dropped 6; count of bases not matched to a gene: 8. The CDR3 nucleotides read TGTGCCAGCAGCTCAAGGACTAGCGGGAGGGTACCGGATACGCAGTATTTT. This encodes CASSSRTSGRVPDTQYF.

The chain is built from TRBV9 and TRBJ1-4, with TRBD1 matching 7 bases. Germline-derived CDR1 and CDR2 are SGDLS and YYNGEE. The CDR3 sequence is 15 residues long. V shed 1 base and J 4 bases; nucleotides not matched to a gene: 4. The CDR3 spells CASSVWTGFNEKLFF. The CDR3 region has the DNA TGTGCCAGCAGCGTATGGACAGGATTTAATGAAAAACTGTTTTTT.

The CDR3 sequence is CASSSIIAGEGEQYF. The CDR3 nucleotides are TGTGCCAGCAGCTCAATCATAGCGGGAGAAGGCGAGCAGTACTTC. The rearrangement links TRBV7-6 to TRBJ2-7; TRBD2 matches 9 bases. Germline V CDR1 and CDR2: SGHVS, FNYEAQ. This CDR3 is built from 15 residues. The V segment lost 4 bases and the J segment 6 bases; nucleotides outside the gene matches: 10.

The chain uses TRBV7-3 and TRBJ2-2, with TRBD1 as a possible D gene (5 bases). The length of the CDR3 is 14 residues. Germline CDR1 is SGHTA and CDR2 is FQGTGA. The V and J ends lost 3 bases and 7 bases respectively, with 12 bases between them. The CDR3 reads CASSFYGADGELFF. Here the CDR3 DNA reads TGTGCCAGCAGCTTTTATGGGGCGGACGGGGAGCTGTTTTTT.

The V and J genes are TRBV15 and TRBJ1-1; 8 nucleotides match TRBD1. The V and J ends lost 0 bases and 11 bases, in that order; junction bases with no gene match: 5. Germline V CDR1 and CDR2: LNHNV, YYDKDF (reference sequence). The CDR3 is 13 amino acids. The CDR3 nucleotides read TGTGCCACCAGCAGAGATCGGACAGGGATGGCTTTCTTT. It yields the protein CATSRDRTGMAFF.

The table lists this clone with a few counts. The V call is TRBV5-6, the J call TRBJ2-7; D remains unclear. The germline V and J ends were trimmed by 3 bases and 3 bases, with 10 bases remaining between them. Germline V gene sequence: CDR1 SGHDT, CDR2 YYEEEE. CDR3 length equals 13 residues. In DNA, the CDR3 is TGTGCCAGCAGCTCTCTCCCAGACTACGAGCAGTACTTC. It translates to CASSSLPDYEQYF.

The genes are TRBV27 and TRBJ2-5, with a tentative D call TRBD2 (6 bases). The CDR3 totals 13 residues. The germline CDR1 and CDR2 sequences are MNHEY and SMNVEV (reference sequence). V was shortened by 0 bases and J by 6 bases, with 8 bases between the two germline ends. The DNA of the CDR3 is TGTGCCAGCAGTTTATCGGGGGGAAAGACCCAGTACTTC. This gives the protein CASSLSGGKTQYF.

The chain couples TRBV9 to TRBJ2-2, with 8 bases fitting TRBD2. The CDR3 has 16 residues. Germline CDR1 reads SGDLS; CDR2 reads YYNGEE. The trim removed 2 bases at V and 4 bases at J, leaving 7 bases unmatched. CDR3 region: CASSVSAGDITGELFF. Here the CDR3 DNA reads TGTGCCAGCAGCGTTTCAGCGGGAGATATCACCGGGGAGCTGTTTTTT.